Sequencing of this T cell receptor (beta chain) was carried out in a study of beta chain features in type 1 diabetes. Study background: Cell yields, gender and age were similar in healthy donors and patients. Whole-study results and caveats: There was no resolution here of whether HLA type influences TCRB rearrangement. With patients and controls alike, PCR might favor shorter templates to an equal degree.

Trimming left V 0 bases short and J 0 bases short, with 13 bases between. This CDR3 comprises 17 residues. Germline CDR1 LGHNA, CDR2 YSLEER. Sequencing targeted expressed TCRB transcripts, as all isolated RNA had been reverse transcribed. Repertoires were generated with immunoSEQ multiplex PCR, while TCRdb's copy carries only in-frame clones and drops some. The sample shows about 900,000 clones, 17% of them seen only once. CD45RO/CCR7/CD25/CD127/CD95/CD27 separated CD4+ naive, central memory, regulatory and stem cell-like memory cells by sorting. Only a few counts were recorded for this clone. What it binds is unknown.

This clonotype was sampled from a woman aged 18 to 35 in good health. Sample: naive CD4+ T cells from blood. This chain connects TRBV4-3 to TRBJ2-3, with no clear D. The CDR3 here is CASSQEPPLLSTDTQYF. The CDR3 DNA reads TGCGCCAGCAGCCAAGAGCCCCCACTCCTTAGCACAGATACGCAGTATTTT.